The T cell receptor beta chain under discussion was sequenced for a study of blood T cell repertoires in COVID-19. Original processing notes: Amplified reference gene primers provided the basis for estimating nucleated cell counts. TCRdb's table, derived via immunoSEQ multiplex PCR, lists solely in-frame clones and lacks some. The D gene and trimming were derived from the DNA, and the V and J assignments and clone size from that table. The sample contains 55,000 to 65,000 clones, about nine tenths of which appear only once. The V gene end was trimmed by 2 bases and the J gene end by 4 bases; junction bases not matched to a gene: 5. Germline values: CDR1 MGHRA, CDR2 YSYEKL. This CDR3 spans 16 amino acids.

Sequencing used peripheral blood. The sequence was obtained from a human donor in a cohort sampled during active COVID-19. The rearrangement links TRBV4-1 to TRBJ2-5; 12 nucleotides agree with TRBD2. CDR3 DNA: TGCGCCAGCAGCCAAAGTACGGGACTAGCGGGAGAGACCCAGTACTTC. It yields the protein CASSQSTGLAGETQYF.